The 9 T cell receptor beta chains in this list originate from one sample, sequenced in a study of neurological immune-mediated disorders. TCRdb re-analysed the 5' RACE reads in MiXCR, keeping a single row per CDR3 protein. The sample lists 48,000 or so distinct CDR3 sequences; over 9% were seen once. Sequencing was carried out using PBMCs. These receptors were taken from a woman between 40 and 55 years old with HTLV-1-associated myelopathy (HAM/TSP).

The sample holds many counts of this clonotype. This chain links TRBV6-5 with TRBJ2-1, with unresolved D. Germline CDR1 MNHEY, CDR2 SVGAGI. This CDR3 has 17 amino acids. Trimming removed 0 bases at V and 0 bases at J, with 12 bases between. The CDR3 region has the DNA TGTGCCAGCAGTTACTCGCAGGCGATTAGCTCCTACAATGAGCAGTTCTTC. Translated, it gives CASSYSQAISSYNEQFF.

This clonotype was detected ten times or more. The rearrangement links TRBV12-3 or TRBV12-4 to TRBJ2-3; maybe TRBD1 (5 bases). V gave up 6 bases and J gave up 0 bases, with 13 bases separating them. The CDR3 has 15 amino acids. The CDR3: CASSPGGASTDTQYF. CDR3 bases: TGTGCCAGCAGCCCGGGTGGGGCTAGCACAGATACGCAGTATTTT.

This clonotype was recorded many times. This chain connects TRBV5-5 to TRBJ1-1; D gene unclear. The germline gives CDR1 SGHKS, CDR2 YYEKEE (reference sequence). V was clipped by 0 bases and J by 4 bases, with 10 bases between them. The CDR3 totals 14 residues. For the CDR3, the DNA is TGTGCCAGCAGCTTGGTAGGCAGAAGCACTGAAGCTTTCTTT. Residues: CASSLVGRSTEAFF.

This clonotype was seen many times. Here the CDR3 DNA reads TGTGCCAGCAGCTCTATATACAATGAGCAGTTCTTC. Protein sequence: CASSSIYNEQFF. The gene calls are TRBV7-2 and TRBJ2-1; D gene ambiguous. The CDR3 runs 12 residues. From germline, CDR1 is SGHTA and CDR2 FQGNSA. Trimming stripped 4 bases from V and 4 bases from J, with 5 bases between.

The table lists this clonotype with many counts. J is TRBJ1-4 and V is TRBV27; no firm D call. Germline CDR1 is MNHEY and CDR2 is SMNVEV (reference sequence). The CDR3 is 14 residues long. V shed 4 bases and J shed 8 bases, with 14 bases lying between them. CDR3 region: CASSSAGVNEKLFF. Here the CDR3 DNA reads TGTGCCAGCAGTTCGGCCGGGGTTAACGAAAAACTGTTTTTT.

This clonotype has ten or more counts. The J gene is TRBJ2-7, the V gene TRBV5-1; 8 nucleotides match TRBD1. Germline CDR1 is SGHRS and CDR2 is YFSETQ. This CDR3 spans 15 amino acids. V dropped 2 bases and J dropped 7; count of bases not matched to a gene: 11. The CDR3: CASSLRTGLDGEQYF. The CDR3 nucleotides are TGCGCCAGCAGCTTACGGACAGGGCTCGACGGAGAGCAGTACTTC.

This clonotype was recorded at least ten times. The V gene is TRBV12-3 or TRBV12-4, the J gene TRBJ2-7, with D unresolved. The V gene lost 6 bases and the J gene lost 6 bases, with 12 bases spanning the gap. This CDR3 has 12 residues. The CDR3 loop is CASSPTPFEQYF. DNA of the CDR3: TGTGCCAGCAGCCCGACACCATTCGAGCAGTACTTC.

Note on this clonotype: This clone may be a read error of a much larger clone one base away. This CDR3 is CASRLGQTTEQFF. CDR3 bases: TGTGCCAGCAGACTCGGACAGACCACTGAGCAGTTCTTC. V gene TRBV6-2 or TRBV6-3 combines with J gene TRBJ2-1; D might be TRBD1 (6 bases). Germline loops: CDR1 MNHEY, CDR2 SVGEGT. This CDR3 has 13 residues. Trimming pared 6 bases from V and 9 bases from J, leaving 15 bases between.

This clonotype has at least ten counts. The chain's CDR3 is CSARDPKRGGRNEQFF. The CDR3 bases are TGCAGTGCTAGAGATCCTAAAAGGGGGGGTCGGAATGAGCAGTTCTTC. The V call is TRBV20-1, the J call TRBJ2-1; D may be TRBD2 (7 bases). The ends were cut back, 0 bases at V and 7 bases at J, with 19 bases in the middle. Germline values: CDR1 DFQATT, CDR2 SNEGSKA (reference sequence). The length of the CDR3 is 16 residues.